This TCR beta chain was sequenced for a study of T cell changes during pregnancy in multiple sclerosis. The protocol was immunoSEQ multiplex PCR, while the TCRdb copy is restricted to in-frame clones and leaves out a portion. Among roughly 71,000 clones listed, about 93% were seen once. With V trimmed by 1 base and J by 7 bases, 8 bases remained unmatched. The CDR3 is 16 amino acids. Germline CDR1 is MGHRA and CDR2 is YSYEKL. Sequencing used peripheral blood, obtained in the first trimester of pregnancy. The source is a female donor in good health, enrolled as a control in a pregnancy study. The chain joins TRBV4-1 to TRBJ2-2, with 8 bases fitting TRBD1. DNA for the CDR3: TGCGCCAGCAGCCAAGGGGGCAGGGGGCATGACGGGGAGCTGTTTTTT. This sequence encodes CASSQGGRGHDGELFF.